This T cell receptor (beta chain) was recorded in a study of T cells after yellow fever vaccination (dated by TCRdb to between 2018 and 2021). For context, the study as a whole: The SMART-Seq v4 Ultra Low Input RNA kit was used to prepare libraries from fractions with low cell numbers. Bulk TCR alpha and beta repertoires were sequenced longitudinally to track T-cell clones before and after primary and booster YFV17D yellow fever vaccination. Two healthy male donors, one aged 18 to 30 and one aged 30 to 40 years, made up the cohort. Blood was collected at multiple timepoints before and after primary and secondary immunization, and bulk PBMC replicates and cell subsets were isolated. What the authors observed across the whole study: The secondary T-cell response was found to be weaker but faster than the primary response, with a peak reached on day 5 rather than on day 15. FACS-sorted repertoires could contain abundant contaminating clonotypes from the bulk population, so computational filtering was required. A small fraction of clonotypes showed up in both the CD4 and CD8 compartments, probably as a result of convergent recombination. Because only a couple of donors were included in the study, the extent to which the findings can be generalized is limited. Most clones expanded after primary vaccination (about 95% of CD4 and around 89% of CD8) were re-detected after the booster, suggesting that broad memory maintenance occurred.

This clonotype was detected many times. Its antigen specificity is not known. Nothing much larger sits one base from this clone, and base qualities are not available. Counted from cysteine to phenylalanine, this CDR3 has 13 amino acids. Just the 39-base CDR3 DNA is kept, in frame starting at base 1. Based on the germline V gene, the CDR1 and CDR2 sequences are MRHNA and SNTAGT. A distance of 6 bases separates the germline ends of V and J, which lose 3 bases and 6 bases respectively. Synthesis of TCR cDNA relied on 5'RACE template switching, a step that introduced a universal primer site along with unique molecular identifiers. Priming of cDNA synthesis was performed from both the TCR alpha and TCR beta constant segments. Library amplification used two PCR steps, and the second PCR step added sample barcodes and sequencing adapters. Libraries were sequenced on Illumina HiSeq 2500 (2x100 bp) or NovaSeq (2x150 bp). For the original study's pipeline: Reads were demultiplexed and collapsed into UMI consensus sequences with MIGEC, and V(D)J alignment was performed with MiXCR. Vaccine-responding clonotypes were defined with edgeR using replicate PBMC samples, requiring FDR below 0.01 and a log2 fold change above 5 up to day 15. CD4 or CD8 identity was assigned to each bulk clonotype according to whether the clonotype was present at higher abundance in the sequenced CD4 repertoire or the sequenced CD8 repertoire. The public sequencing data were trimmed at Q25 with fastp and processed into clonotypes with MiXCR by TCRdb, which kept only in-frame beta chains. Rows matching on CDR3 protein sequence are summarized as one entry with the most common DNA and genes. The V and J calls follow TCRdb's processing rather than the paper's. The sample has 350,000 or so distinct CDR3 sequences on record, roughly 8.4% of them singletons. The top ten clones comprise 17% of the sample.

Reading the label with the study, this specimen's treatment or condition is: live attenuated yellow fever vaccine strain. Two biological replicates of bulk PBMCs were collected at each blood-draw timepoint. PBMCs were isolated from peripheral blood using a standard Ficoll-Paque protocol. RNA was extracted with TriZol from bulk PBMCs, CD4 and CD8 fractions, and dextramer-positive and dextramer-negative fractions. The source is a man between 18 and 35 years old who received the YFV17D yellow fever vaccine. The chain was built from TRBV6-4 and TRBJ1-6; a confident D gene designation cannot be given. The specimen was PBMCs, collected 35 to 50 days after the first yellow fever vaccination. In nucleotide form, the sequence is TGTGCCAGCAGTGATAAAATTAATTCACCCCTCCACTTT. This sequence encodes CASSDKINSPLHF.